This note documents a single TCR beta chain sequence. Trimming took 4 bases from V and 7 from J; bases not matched to a gene: 10. This CDR3 is built from 16 residues. From germline, CDR1 is SGHNT and CDR2 YYREEE (reference sequence). The entry originates in a study of blood T cell repertoires in COVID-19. Looking at the study overall: From T cells, B-cell-depleted T cells, or PBMCs came the material, which was cDNA or gDNA.

Methods used by the authors: Amplification with reference gene primers provided the estimates of nucleated cell counts. The data were produced by immunoSEQ multiplex PCR, yet TCRdb's version contains in-frame clones alone and is incomplete. D and trimming come from the DNA, and the V and J calls and clone size come from that table. The sample has about 73,000 clones, over 80% seen once. The sequence was collected from a man older than 75 with active or convalescent COVID-19. The sample taken for sequencing was peripheral blood. The chain couples TRBV5-4 to TRBJ1-4, with 10 positions matching TRBD1. In nucleotides, the CDR3 is TGTGCCAGCAGCCGAGGGAGGACAGGGGGAAGTGAAAAACTGTTTTTT. Its translation: CASSRGRTGGSEKLFF.